A selection of T cell receptor beta chains follows, all from one sample in a study of blood T cell repertoires in COVID-19. Using immunoSEQ multiplex PCR, the repertoire was profiled, and TCRdb retains in-frame clones only, with some absent. This sample has nearly 95,000 clones; roughly 70% occur once, and the top ten carry around 4%. What was sequenced was peripheral blood. The receptor source for this set is an older man with COVID-19, enrolled during active disease. Both conserved end residues are part of each CDR3. A D gene is named only where the DNA matches it firmly. Clone size is shown for a subset of rows, as once, few, many or a class of expanded clone.

v_call	d_call	j_call	clone_size	cdr3_aa	cdr3_nt
TRBV6-5	-	TRBJ1-2	once	CASSYSGRAYGYTF	TGTGCCAGCAGTTACTCAGGCAGGGCCTATGGCTACACCTTC
TRBV5-4	TRBD2	TRBJ2-7	-	CASSSSLAGSYEQYF	TGTGCCAGCAGCTCTAGCCTAGCGGGATCCTACGAGCAGTACTTC
TRBV28	-	TRBJ1-5	once	CASSLAGGYNQPQHF	TGTGCCAGCAGTTTAGCAGGCGGGTACAATCAGCCCCAGCATTTT
TRBV9	-	TRBJ2-7	once	CASSGDGDEQYF	TGTGCCAGCAGTGGAGACGGGGACGAGCAGTACTTC
TRBV28	TRBD2	TRBJ2-1	-	CASSFRLAAGYNEQFF	TGTGCCAGCAGTTTCCGACTAGCGGCCGGGTACAATGAGCAGTTCTTC
TRBV6-5	-	TRBJ1-1	-	CASSYPDRDTEAFF	TGTGCCAGCAGTTATCCGGACAGAGACACTGAAGCTTTCTTT
TRBV5-4	TRBD2	TRBJ2-3	once	CAISLAGVTDTQYF	TGTGCCATCAGTCTAGCGGGAGTCACAGATACGCAGTATTTT
TRBV4-2	TRBD2	TRBJ2-3	-	CASTTSAQQTDTQYF	TGTGCCAGCACGACTAGCGCCCAACAGACAGATACGCAGTATTTT
TRBV9	-	TRBJ1-3	once	CASSGGRPGNTIYF	TGTGCCAGCAGCGGGGGGCGTCCAGGAAACACCATATATTTT
TRBV24-1	-	TRBJ2-3	-	CATSDLQDTQYF	TGTGCCACCAGTGATTTACAGGATACGCAGTATTTT
TRBV25-1	-	TRBJ1-4	few	CASSESGMANEKLFF	TGTGCCAGCAGTGAATCGGGTATGGCTAATGAAAAACTGTTTTTT
TRBV10-3	-	TRBJ2-7	-	CAIAPVGGEQYF	TGTGCCATCGCGCCCGTGGGCGGGGAGCAGTACTTC
TRBV11-2	-	TRBJ2-7	-	CASSLVAEQYF	TGTGCCAGCAGCTTAGTAGCCGAGCAGTACTTC
TRBV7-9	TRBD1	TRBJ2-7	few	CASRPGTGTYEQYF	TGTGCCAGCAGGCCCGGGACAGGGACTTACGAGCAGTACTTC
TRBV5-4	TRBD1	TRBJ2-7	once	CASSFGQGAWEQYF	TGTGCCAGCAGCTTTGGACAGGGGGCTTGGGAGCAGTACTTC
TRBV29-1	-	TRBJ1-2	-	CSVEQNGYTF	TGCAGCGTTGAACAGAATGGCTACACCTTC
TRBV6-6	-	TRBJ1-1	once	CASSSTPRNTEAFF	TGTGCCAGCAGTTCAACCCCCAGGAACACTGAAGCTTTCTTT
TRBV18	TRBD1	TRBJ2-2	-	CASRGPTGELFF	TGTGCCAGCAGGGGGCCCACCGGGGAGCTGTTTTTT
TRBV18	-	TRBJ2-3	-	CASSPERVTDTQYF	TGTGCCAGCTCACCAGAGCGGGTGACAGATACGCAGTATTTT
TRBV7-2	TRBD2	TRBJ2-4	-	CASSPGVLAGVLAKNIQYF	TGTGCCAGCAGCCCGGGAGTACTAGCGGGAGTTTTAGCCAAAAACATTCAGTACTTC
TRBV20-1	TRBD1	TRBJ1-4	once	CSASQGAGNEKLFF	TGCAGTGCTAGTCAGGGGGCCGGCAATGAAAAACTGTTTTTT
TRBV7-8	-	TRBJ2-7	-	CASSFRESSYEQYF	TGTGCCAGCAGCTTCCGGGAGAGCTCCTACGAGCAGTACTTC
TRBV7-2	-	TRBJ2-7	-	CASSQHSLYEQYF	TGTGCCAGCAGCCAACACAGCCTCTACGAGCAGTACTTC